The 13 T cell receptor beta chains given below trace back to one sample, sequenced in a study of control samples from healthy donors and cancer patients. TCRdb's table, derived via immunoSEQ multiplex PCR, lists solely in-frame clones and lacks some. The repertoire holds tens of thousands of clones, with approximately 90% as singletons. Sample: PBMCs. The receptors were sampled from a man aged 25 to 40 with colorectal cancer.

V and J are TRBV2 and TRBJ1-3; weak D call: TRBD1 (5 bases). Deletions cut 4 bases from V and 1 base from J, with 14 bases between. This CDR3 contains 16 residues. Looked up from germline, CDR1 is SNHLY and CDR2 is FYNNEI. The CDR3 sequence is CASSGTPRLSGNTIYF. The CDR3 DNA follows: TGTGCCAGCAGTGGGACACCTCGGCTATCTGGAAACACCATATATTTT.

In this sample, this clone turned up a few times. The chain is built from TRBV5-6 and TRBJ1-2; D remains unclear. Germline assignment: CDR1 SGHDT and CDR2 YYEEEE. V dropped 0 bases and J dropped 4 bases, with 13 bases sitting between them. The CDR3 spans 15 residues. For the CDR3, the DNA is TGTGCCAGCAGCTTGGGGCAGGACGAACGCTATGGCTACACCTTC. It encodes CASSLGQDERYGYTF.

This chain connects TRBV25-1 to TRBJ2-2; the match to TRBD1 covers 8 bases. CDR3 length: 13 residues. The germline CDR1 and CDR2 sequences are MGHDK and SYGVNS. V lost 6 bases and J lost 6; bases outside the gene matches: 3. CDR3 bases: TGTGCCAGCAGGACAGGGGAAGCCGGGGAGCTGTTTTTT. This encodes CASRTGEAGELFF.

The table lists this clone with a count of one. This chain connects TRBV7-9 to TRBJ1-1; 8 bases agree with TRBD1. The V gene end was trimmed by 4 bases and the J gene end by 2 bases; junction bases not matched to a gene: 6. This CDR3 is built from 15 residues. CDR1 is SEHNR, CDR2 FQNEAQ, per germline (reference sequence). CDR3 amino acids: CASSSRQGINTEAFF. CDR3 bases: TGTGCCAGCAGCTCTAGACAGGGGATTAACACTGAAGCTTTCTTT.

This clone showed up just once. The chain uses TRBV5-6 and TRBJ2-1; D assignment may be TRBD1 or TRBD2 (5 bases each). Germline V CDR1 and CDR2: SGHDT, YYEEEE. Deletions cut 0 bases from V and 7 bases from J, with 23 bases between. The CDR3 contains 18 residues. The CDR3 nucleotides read TGTGCCAGCAGCTTGGGGGGGACCCCGACCCGGAGGTGGAATGAGCAGTTCTTC. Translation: CASSLGGTPTRRWNEQFF.

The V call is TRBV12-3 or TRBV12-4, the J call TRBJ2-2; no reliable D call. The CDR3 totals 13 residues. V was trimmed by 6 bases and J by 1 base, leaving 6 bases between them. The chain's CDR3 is CASRLRNTGELFF. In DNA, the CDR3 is TGTGCCAGCAGGCTTAGGAACACCGGGGAGCTGTTTTTT.

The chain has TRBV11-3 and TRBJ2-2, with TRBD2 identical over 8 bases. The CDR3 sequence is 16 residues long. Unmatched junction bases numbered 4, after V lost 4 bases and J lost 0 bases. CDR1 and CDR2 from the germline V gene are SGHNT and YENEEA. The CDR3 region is CASSYRGGSNTGELFF. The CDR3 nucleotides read TGTGCCAGCAGCTATCGGGGGGGATCGAACACCGGGGAGCTGTTTTTT.

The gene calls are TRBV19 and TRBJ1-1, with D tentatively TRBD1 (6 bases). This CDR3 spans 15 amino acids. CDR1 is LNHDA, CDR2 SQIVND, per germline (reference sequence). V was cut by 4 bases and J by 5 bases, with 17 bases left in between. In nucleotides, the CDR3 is TGTGCCAGTAGTACCTACGCGGACAGTAAGACTGAAGCTTTCTTT. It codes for CASSTYADSKTEAFF.

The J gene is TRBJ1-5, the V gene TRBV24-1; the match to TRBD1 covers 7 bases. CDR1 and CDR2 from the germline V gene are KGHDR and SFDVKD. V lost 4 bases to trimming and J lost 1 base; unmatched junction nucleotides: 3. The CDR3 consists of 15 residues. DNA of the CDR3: TGTGCCACCAGTGAGGCAGGGGGGAGCAATCAGCCCCAGCATTTT. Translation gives CATSEAGGSNQPQHF.

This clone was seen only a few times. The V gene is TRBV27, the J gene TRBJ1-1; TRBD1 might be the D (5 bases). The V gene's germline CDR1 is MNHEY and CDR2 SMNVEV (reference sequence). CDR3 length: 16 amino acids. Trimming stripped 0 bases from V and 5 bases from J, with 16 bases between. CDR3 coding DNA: TGTGCCAGCAGTTTATCCCCCCTAGCAGGGCGGACTGAAGCTTTCTTT. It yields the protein CASSLSPLAGRTEAFF.

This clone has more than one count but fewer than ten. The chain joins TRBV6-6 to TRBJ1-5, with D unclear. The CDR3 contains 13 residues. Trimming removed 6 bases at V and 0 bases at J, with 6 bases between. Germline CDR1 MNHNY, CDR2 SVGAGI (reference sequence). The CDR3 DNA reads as TGTGCCAGCAGAGACGTTAGCAATCAGCCCCAGCATTTT. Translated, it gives CASRDVSNQPQHF.

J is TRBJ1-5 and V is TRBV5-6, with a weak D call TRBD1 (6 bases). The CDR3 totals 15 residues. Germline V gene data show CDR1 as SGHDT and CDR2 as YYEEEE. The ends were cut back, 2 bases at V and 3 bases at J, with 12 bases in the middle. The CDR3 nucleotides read TGTGCCAGCAGCTTTCTACAGGGAAACAATCAGCCCCAGCATTTT. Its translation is CASSFLQGNNQPQHF.

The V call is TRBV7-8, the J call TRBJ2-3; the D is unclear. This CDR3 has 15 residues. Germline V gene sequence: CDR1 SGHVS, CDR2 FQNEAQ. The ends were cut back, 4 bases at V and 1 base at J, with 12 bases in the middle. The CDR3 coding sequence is TGTGCCAGCAGCTATTCCCGGTTGGGCACAGATACGCAGTATTTT. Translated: CASSYSRLGTDTQYF.